The T cell receptor beta chain described here comes from a study of blood T cell repertoires in COVID-19. V trimming: 0 bases; J trimming: 1 base; junction bases outside the gene matches: 5. The germline gives CDR1 LGHDT, CDR2 YNNKEL (reference sequence). The CDR3 runs to 17 residues. The assay was immunoSEQ multiplex PCR, and TCRdb's table has in-frame clones only and misses some. This table has fewer than 600,000 clones, roughly nine tenths appearing once. Material: peripheral blood. J is TRBJ2-3 and V is TRBV3-1 (or the pseudogene TRBV3-2); the match to TRBD2 covers 9 bases. This receptor was taken from a man between 18 and 29 years old with COVID-19, enrolled during active disease. The CDR3 DNA reads TGTGCCAGCAGCCAAGACCCTCCTAGCGGGGGCACAGATACGCAGTATTTT. It yields the protein CASSQDPPSGGTDTQYF.